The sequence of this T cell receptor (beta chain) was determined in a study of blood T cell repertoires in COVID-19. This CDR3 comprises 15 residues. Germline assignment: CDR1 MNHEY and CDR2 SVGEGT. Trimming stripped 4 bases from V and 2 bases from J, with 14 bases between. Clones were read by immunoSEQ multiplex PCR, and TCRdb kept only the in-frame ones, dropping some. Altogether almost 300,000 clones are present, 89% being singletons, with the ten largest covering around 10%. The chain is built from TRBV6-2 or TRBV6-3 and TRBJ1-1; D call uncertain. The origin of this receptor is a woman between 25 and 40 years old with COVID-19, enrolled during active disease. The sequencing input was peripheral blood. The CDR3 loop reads CASSSSYRGNTEAFF. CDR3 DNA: TGTGCCAGCAGTTCGTCATATCGGGGAAACACTGAAGCTTTCTTT.